The 30 T cell receptor beta chains given below trace back to one sample, sequenced in a study of blood T cell repertoires in COVID-19. Generated by immunoSEQ multiplex PCR, the TCRdb table keeps only in-frame clones and is missing some. The data contain about 110,000 clones, roughly four fifths of them seen just once; the ten biggest clones take up about 3.8%. Sample: peripheral blood. The source is a woman aged 70 to 79 with acute or convalescent COVID-19.

This clone was found once. The chain is built from TRBV7-3 and TRBJ2-1; 9 bases are a match to TRBD2. Looked up from germline, CDR1 is SGHTA and CDR2 is FQGTGA. Trimming took 2 bases from V and 6 from J; bases not matched to a gene: 5. This CDR3 has 15 amino acids. CDR3 sequence (DNA): TGTGCCAGCAGCTTACGGACTAGCGCCCCCAATGAGCAGTTCTTC. This sequence encodes CASSLRTSAPNEQFF. The whole variable domain, filled in from reference TRBV7-3 and TRBJ2-1, reads GAGVSQTPSNKVTEKGKYVELRCDPISGHTALYWYRQSLGQGPEFLIYFQGTGAADDSGLPNDRFFAVRPEGSVSTLKIQRTERGDSAVYLCASSLRTSAPNEQFFGPGTRLTVL.

The V and J genes are TRBV18 and TRBJ1-2; weak D call: TRBD1 (5 bases). Deletions cut 3 bases from V and 0 bases from J, with 5 bases between. The CDR3 has 13 residues. Looked up from germline, CDR1 is KGHSH and CDR2 is LQKENI. CDR3 amino acids: CASSPDTNYGYTF. The CDR3 DNA follows: TGTGCCAGCTCACCGGACACTAACTATGGCTACACCTTC.

The CDR3 DNA follows: TGTGCCAGCAGTGGCAGGGGGATGGGCACAGATACGCAGTATTTT. Translation gives CASSGRGMGTDTQYF. V and J are TRBV6-2 or TRBV6-3 and TRBJ2-3, with 7 bases lining up with TRBD1. J lost 1 base, V lost 5 bases, and 6 bases had no gene match. The CDR3 loop spans 15 amino acids. Germline values: CDR1 MNHEY, CDR2 SVGEGT.

V and J are TRBV28 and TRBJ2-2; TRBD1 matches 7 bases. Unmatched junction bases numbered 9, after V lost 7 bases and J lost 4 bases. CDR1 is MDHEN, CDR2 SYDVKM, per germline. The CDR3 contains 15 residues. The CDR3 is CASTSRTGATGELFF. The CDR3 nucleotides are TGTGCCAGCACCTCCCGGACAGGCGCCACCGGGGAGCTGTTTTTT.

The count of this clone is one. The chain joins TRBV7-5 to TRBJ1-3; TRBD1, the table's D call, was not compared with the DNA. TRBV7-5 is described as a pseudogene. CDR3 length: 15 amino acids. The CDR3 region is CARSLVGQAGNTIYF. CDR3 bases: TGTGCCAGAAGCTTAGTGGGACAGGCTGGAAACACCATATATTTT.

The chain links TRBV10-1 to TRBJ2-2, with 11 bases that match TRBD2. J was trimmed by 10 bases and V by 6 bases; bases with no gene match: 13. Germline assignment: CDR1 WNHNN and CDR2 SYGVQD (reference sequence). The CDR3 runs to 16 residues. The CDR3 sequence: CASSALSGGVDEELFF. The CDR3 nucleotides are TGCGCCAGCAGCGCACTTAGCGGGGGGGTAGACGAGGAGCTGTTTTTT.

This sequence joins TRBV10-1 and TRBJ2-2; TRBD2 aligns across 9 bases. Germline V lookup: CDR1 WNHNN, CDR2 SYGVQD (reference sequence). Trimming took 6 bases from V and 6 from J; bases not matched to a gene: 8. The CDR3 is 15 amino acids. The DNA for the CDR3 is TGCGCCAGCAGCCGTAGCGGGAGTGGCGCCGGGGAGCTGTTTTTT. Translated, it gives CASSRSGSGAGELFF.

The gene calls are TRBV5-1 and TRBJ2-1, with 8 bases aligning to TRBD2. J was trimmed by 6 bases and V by 2 bases; bases with no gene match: 7. Per germline, CDR1 SGHRS and CDR2 YFSETQ. CDR3 length equals 15 residues. In DNA, the CDR3 is TGCGCCAGCAGCTTAGCGGGAGAGTTCGGCAATGAGCAGTTCTTC. It specifies CASSLAGEFGNEQFF.

V gene TRBV14 combines with J gene TRBJ1-3, with 8 bases lining up with TRBD1. Unmatched junction bases numbered 4, after V lost 4 bases and J lost 2 bases. This CDR3 region has 15 residues. Germline V gene data show CDR1 as SGHDN and CDR2 as FVKESK. The CDR3 DNA sequence: TGTGCCAGCAGCCCAGGGGGCAGTACTGGAAACACCATATATTTT. Protein sequence: CASSPGGSTGNTIYF.

V is TRBV7-3 and J is TRBJ1-1; D not resolved. The V end was cut by 5 bases, the J end by 3 bases, with 10 bases between. There are 13 residues in the CDR3. Per germline, CDR1 SGHTA and CDR2 FQGTGA. CDR3 sequence (DNA): TGTGCCAGCAGCGTTATGAGGGACACTGAAGCTTTCTTT. This sequence encodes CASSVMRDTEAFF. Full variable domain (missing parts from reference TRBV7-3 and TRBJ1-1): GAGVSQTPSNKVTEKGKYVELRCDPISGHTALYWYRQSLGQGPEFLIYFQGTGAADDSGLPNDRFFAVRPEGSVSTLKIQRTERGDSAVYLCASSVMRDTEAFFGQGTRLTVV.

The chain couples TRBV18 to TRBJ1-1, with 7 bases matching TRBD1. The junction had 6 bases not matched to a gene; V was cut back by 2 bases and J by 3 bases. CDR1 is KGHSH and CDR2 is LQKENI in the germline V gene. There are 15 residues in the CDR3. The CDR3 loop reads CASSPRGGQYTEAFF. The DNA for the CDR3 is TGTGCCAGCTCACCAAGAGGGGGCCAGTACACTGAAGCTTTCTTT.

The chain joins TRBV28 to TRBJ1-2; a weak D match, TRBD1 (5 bases). Germline CDR1 is MDHEN and CDR2 is SYDVKM. The V end was cut by 2 bases, the J end by 6 bases, with 13 bases between. This CDR3 contains 14 residues. The CDR3 sequence: CASSLQGRVDGYTF. The DNA for the CDR3 is TGTGCCAGCAGTTTACAGGGCAGGGTTGATGGCTACACCTTC.

The chain is built from TRBV6-5 and TRBJ2-7; no clear D gene. The CDR3 totals 15 residues. V gave up 10 bases and J gave up 4 bases, with 23 bases separating them. The germline V gene encodes CDR1 MNHEY and CDR2 SVGAGI. The CDR3, as DNA: TGTGCCACCAAGAAGGTGGCCAATCGGGTTTACGAGCAGTACTTC. It encodes CATKKVANRVYEQYF.

The rearrangement joins TRBV19 to TRBJ1-5; D might be TRBD1 (5 bases). Trimming took off 4 bases at V and 5 bases at J, with 12 bases between the two ends. The germline gives CDR1 LNHDA, CDR2 SQIVND (reference sequence). This CDR3 contains 14 residues. This CDR3 reads CASSTLDIDQPQHF. In DNA form, the CDR3 reads TGTGCCAGTAGTACCCTGGACATCGATCAGCCCCAGCATTTT.

The table lists this clone with a count of one. The chain employs TRBV7-9 and TRBJ1-1; possibly TRBD1 for D (6 bases). Between the trimmed V and J ends, which lost 6 bases and 7 bases, there was a span of 15 bases. Germline CDR1 and CDR2: SEHNR and FQNEAQ (reference sequence). The CDR3 totals 13 residues. DNA of the CDR3: TGTGCCAGCAGTCCAGTCGGACAGCGTGAAGCTTTCTTT. Protein sequence: CASSPVGQREAFF.

The V call is TRBV18, the J call TRBJ1-1, with D uncertain. The CDR3 is 12 amino acids. V shed 5 bases and J shed 4 bases, with 8 bases lying between them. The V gene's germline CDR1 is KGHSH and CDR2 LQKENI. The CDR3 spells CASSSEGTEAFF. As DNA, the CDR3 is TGTGCCAGCTCATCGGAGGGCACTGAAGCTTTCTTT.

The CDR3 region is CASSIVRSSGANVLTF. CDR3 in DNA: TGTGCCAGTAGTATAGTGAGGAGCTCTGGGGCCAACGTCCTGACTTTC. J is TRBJ2-6 and V is TRBV19, with unresolved D. The CDR3 is made up of 16 amino acids. V gave up 1 base and J gave up 0 bases, with 7 bases separating them. CDR1 LNHDA and CDR2 SQIVND come from the germline V gene (reference sequence).

This clone was seen ten or more times. The chain recombines TRBV30 with TRBJ1-5; D unclear. Trimming took 0 bases from V and 6 from J, leaving 6 bases between them. The germline gives CDR1 GTSNPN, CDR2 SVGIG (reference sequence). The length of the CDR3 is 12 residues. The DNA for the CDR3 is TGTGCCTGGAGTGTACCGAGTCAGCCCCAGCATTTT. It translates to CAWSVPSQPQHF.

This chain joins TRBV6-5 and TRBJ2-1; D is perhaps TRBD2 (6 bases). Germline V CDR1 and CDR2: MNHEY, SVGAGI. The CDR3 extends over 15 amino acids. Trimming removed 4 bases from V and 4 bases from J, with 14 bases in between. CDR3 in amino acids: CASSSSAGTYNEQFF. The CDR3 DNA sequence: TGTGCCAGCAGTTCCTCGGCGGGGACTTACAATGAGCAGTTCTTC.

This clone has just one count. The CDR3 loop reads CASSQGESSYNEQFF. The DNA of the CDR3 is TGCGCCAGCAGCCAAGGGGAGAGCTCCTACAATGAGCAGTTCTTC. The chain recombines TRBV4-1 with TRBJ2-1, with a tentative D call TRBD2 (5 bases). Germline V gene data show CDR1 as MGHRA and CDR2 as YSYEKL. The CDR3 runs 15 residues. V was shortened by 1 base and J by 0 bases, with 7 bases between the two germline ends.

V usage is TRBV7-2 and J usage is TRBJ1-4; no clear D gene. This CDR3 is built from 16 residues. Between the trimmed V and J ends, which lost 4 bases and 8 bases, there was a span of 20 bases. Germline CDR1 is SGHTA and CDR2 is FQGNSA. The CDR3 loop reads CASSSHLGKGGEKLFF. The CDR3 nucleotides are TGTGCCAGCAGCTCCCACCTCGGGAAGGGAGGGGAAAAACTGTTTTTT.

V usage is TRBV24-1 and J usage is TRBJ1-5; D is unclear. V was shortened by 2 bases and J by 7 bases, with 11 bases between the two germline ends. Germline V lookup: CDR1 KGHDR, CDR2 SFDVKD. This CDR3 spans 14 amino acids. CDR3 sequence: CATSDSRGTQPQHF. The CDR3 coding sequence is TGTGCCACCAGTGATTCCCGGGGAACCCAGCCCCAGCATTTT.

The gene calls are TRBV19 and TRBJ2-1; perhaps TRBD1 as D (6 bases). The germline V gene encodes CDR1 LNHDA and CDR2 SQIVND (reference sequence). V was shortened by 0 bases and J by 5 bases, with 17 bases between the two germline ends. The CDR3 consists of 17 residues. The CDR3 nucleotides read TGTGCCAGTAGTATAGATCCCCGGACAGCAGGCCACAATGAGCAGTTCTTC. Amino acids: CASSIDPRTAGHNEQFF.

The rearrangement uses TRBV6-5 and TRBJ1-5; 9 nucleotides line up with TRBD1. V lost 6 bases to trimming and J lost 4 bases; unmatched junction nucleotides: 4. The CDR3 spans 14 residues. The V gene's germline CDR1 is MNHEY and CDR2 SVGAGI. The CDR3 region has the DNA TGTGCCAGCAGGCGACAGGGGGAGAATCAGCCCCAGCATTTT. This sequence encodes CASRRQGENQPQHF.

In nucleotides, the CDR3 is TGTGCCAGCCGGAACAGGGGGGGAAATCAGCCCCAGCATTTT. This gives the protein CASRNRGGNQPQHF. This chain joins TRBV27 and TRBJ1-5; 8 bases line up with TRBD1. The V gene end was trimmed by 8 bases and the J gene end by 4 bases; junction bases not matched to a gene: 7. CDR1 and CDR2 from the germline V gene are MNHEY and SMNVEV (reference sequence). The CDR3 length is 14 residues.

V usage is TRBV11-3 and J usage is TRBJ2-3; 7 bases match TRBD2. The CDR3 runs to 16 residues. Germline CDR1 reads SGHNT; CDR2 reads YENEEA. With 0 bases clipped from V and 2 bases from J, the junction kept 5 bases outside the gene matches. CDR3: CASSLDSRGNTDTQYF. CDR3 nucleotide sequence: TGTGCCAGCAGCTTAGACTCGCGGGGGAACACAGATACGCAGTATTTT.

This sequence joins TRBV7-9 and TRBJ1-4; D remains unclear. Germline V lookup: CDR1 SEHNR, CDR2 FQNEAQ (reference sequence). The CDR3 extends over 17 amino acids. V dropped 3 bases and J dropped 4 bases, with 18 bases sitting between them. This CDR3 reads CASSFIPPRTGNEKLFF. Written as DNA, the CDR3 is TGTGCCAGCAGCTTCATACCACCGCGAACTGGTAATGAAAAACTGTTTTTT.

This chain connects TRBV7-9 to TRBJ2-7, with a possible D match to TRBD1 (6 bases). The CDR3 has 16 residues. From germline, CDR1 is SEHNR and CDR2 FQNEAQ (reference sequence). Trimming left V 5 bases short and J 2 bases short, with 19 bases between. CDR3 DNA: TGTGCCAGCAGCCCGAGAGGTACCGGGACAACCTACGAGCAGTACTTC. Translation: CASSPRGTGTTYEQYF.

This clone has only a few counts. The CDR3 loop is CASRSPGGELFF. The CDR3 bases are TGTGCCAGCAGATCCCCCGGTGGGGAGCTGTTTTTT. V is TRBV6-6 and J is TRBJ2-2; D remains unclear. This CDR3 is 12 amino acids long. The germline V gene encodes CDR1 MNHNY and CDR2 SVGAGI (reference sequence). Trimming took off 6 bases at V and 8 bases at J, with 10 bases between the two ends.

V gene TRBV7-9 combines with J gene TRBJ1-2; 8 positions match TRBD1. V lost 5 bases, J lost 8 bases, and 10 bases stayed unmatched. The V gene's germline CDR1 is SEHNR and CDR2 FQNEAQ (reference sequence). The CDR3 loop spans 14 amino acids. The CDR3 DNA reads as TGTGCCAGCAGCCCGCCCGCAGGGGGCTCCGGCTACACCTTC. This codes for CASSPPAGGSGYTF.